Listed below are T cell receptor beta chains from one sample, sequenced in a study of pediatric ulcerative colitis. Generated by immunoSEQ multiplex PCR, the TCRdb table keeps only in-frame clones and is missing some. The profile shows approximately 32,000 clones, around 82% of them singletons. Sequencing was performed on blood. These receptors were obtained from a boy between 10 and 17 years old with severe ulcerative colitis. Each CDR3 is given with its conserved first and last residue. The order of the fields is V gene, D gene, clone size, J gene, CDR3 DNA, CDR3 protein. D genes are given only for firm matches. Clone size appears in some rows only: once, few, many, or a class for an expanded clone.

TRBV6-6	TRBD2	.	TRBJ2-7	TGTGCCAGCAGTTACTCGGGACTAGCGGGAGAGCAGTACTTC	CASSYSGLAGEQYF
TRBV5-4	TRBD1	.	TRBJ2-7	TGTGCCAGCAGCCCGGGCGGACAGGGGGTCTCCGAGCAGTACTTC	CASSPGGQGVSEQYF
TRBV29-1	.	.	TRBJ1-3	TGCAGCGTTGTAACCGGGGTGGGCGGAAACACCATATATTTT	CSVVTGVGGNTIYF
TRBV7-2	TRBD1	.	TRBJ1-2	TGTGCCAGCAGCACCTACAGGGGCCAAAAGGATGGCTACACCTTC	CASSTYRGQKDGYTF
TRBV7-3	.	few	TRBJ1-2	TGTGCCAGCAGCTTAATGGGCAAACGGGGCTATGGCTACACCTTC	CASSLMGKRGYGYTF
TRBV10-3	.	.	TRBJ1-3	TGTGCCATAACAGCATCGGGCCTCTCTGGAAACACCATATATTTT	CAITASGLSGNTIYF
TRBV30	TRBD1	.	TRBJ2-7	TGTGCCTGCAGAGACAGGGTGAGGTACGAGCAGTACTTC	CACRDRVRYEQYF
TRBV6-1	.	once	TRBJ2-7	TGTGCCAGCAGTGAAAAGACAGCCTACGAGCAGTACTTC	CASSEKTAYEQYF
TRBV4-1	TRBD1	.	TRBJ1-2	TGCGCCAGCAGCCAACTGCTACCGGGACAGGGGGCCCATGGCTACACCTTC	CASSQLLPGQGAHGYTF
TRBV6-1	TRBD2	.	TRBJ2-3	TGTGCCAGCAGTGAAAGGACTAGCGGGGGGACAGATACGCAGTATTTT	CASSERTSGGTDTQYF
TRBV2	.	.	TRBJ2-3	TGTGCCAGCGGGGGGAACACAGATACGCAGTATTTT	CASGGNTDTQYF
TRBV15	TRBD1	.	TRBJ1-2	TGTGCCACCAGCAACGGACAGGGAACCAACTATGGCTACACCTTC	CATSNGQGTNYGYTF
TRBV29-1	.	.	TRBJ1-2	TGCAGCGTTGAATACGGTGGGGGCTACACCTTC	CSVEYGGGYTF
TRBV13	.	.	TRBJ2-2	TGTGCCAGCAGCTTATGGAGAGGGAATACCGGGGAGCTGTTTTTT	CASSLWRGNTGELFF
TRBV4-1	TRBD2	.	TRBJ2-1	TGCGCCAGCAGCCAAGACCTGGCTAGCGGTCACAATGAGCAGTTCTTC	CASSQDLASGHNEQFF
TRBV4-3	.	once	TRBJ1-1	TGCGCCAGCAGCCAAGATAAGGGACAATATGTCACTGAAGCTTTCTTT	CASSQDKGQYVTEAFF
TRBV4-1	.	.	TRBJ1-1	TGCGCCAGCAGCTCAGACCTAACGAGGACTGAAGCTTTCTTT	CASSSDLTRTEAFF
TRBV30	.	.	TRBJ2-7	TGTGCCTGGAGTGTACCGGGCGAAACCTACGAGCAGTACTTC	CAWSVPGETYEQYF
TRBV10-3	.	.	TRBJ1-3	TGTGCCATCAGTGAGGATGCTTGGGGTAGGGGAAACACCATATATTTT	CAISEDAWGRGNTIYF
TRBV30	.	.	TRBJ2-3	TGTGCCTGGGACTTCGCCCCAGATACGCAGTATTTT	CAWDFAPDTQYF
TRBV5-4	.	.	TRBJ2-5	TGTGCCAGCAGCTTACTGGAGCGGAGCCAAGAGACCCAGTACTTC	CASSLLERSQETQYF
TRBV5-8	TRBD1	.	TRBJ1-2	TGTGCCAGCAGCTTGGCACAGGGGGATGGCTACACCTTC	CASSLAQGDGYTF
TRBV5-6	TRBD1	.	TRBJ1-2	TGTGCCAGCAGCGGGACAGGGTTAGGCACTAACTATGGCTACACCTTC	CASSGTGLGTNYGYTF
TRBV19	.	few	TRBJ1-1	TGTGCCAGTAGCCCCCCGTCGTCAACAGCAATTAACACTGAAGCTTTCTTT	CASSPPSSTAINTEAFF
TRBV2	.	.	TRBJ1-6	TGTGCCAGCAGTGACACCGGCTCACCCCTCCACTTT	CASSDTGSPLHF
TRBV6-5	.	.	TRBJ2-7	TGTGCCAGCAGTAACTCCAGGGCCGGGAACGAGCAGTACTTC	CASSNSRAGNEQYF
TRBV19	.	.	TRBJ1-1	TGTGCCAGTAGTTTCTTGAACACTGAAGCTTTCTTT	CASSFLNTEAFF
TRBV14	.	.	TRBJ1-6	TGTGCCAGCAGCCAACAGGGACAATCTTCACCCCTCCACTTT	CASSQQGQSSPLHF
TRBV6-1	TRBD1	once	TRBJ1-1	TGTGCCAGCAGTGAATACCCGGACCCGGGACAGGGGCCCTTCAGACCCACGAACACTGAAGCTTTCTTT	CASSEYPDPGQGPFRPTNTEAFF
TRBV2	.	.	TRBJ2-7	TGTGCCAGCACCCGGGGGGCGGGGCCCTCCTACGAGCAGTACTTC	CASTRGAGPSYEQYF
TRBV18	.	.	TRBJ1-2	TGTGCCAGCTCACGCGGCGGGAACTATGGCTACACCTTC	CASSRGGNYGYTF
TRBV6-1	.	.	TRBJ1-2	TGTGCCAGCCGTGTCAGCAGATTCTATGGCTACACCTTC	CASRVSRFYGYTF
TRBV19	TRBD2	.	TRBJ2-1	TGTGCCAGTAGTAGTAGCGGGGGGAACAATGAGCAGTTCTTC	CASSSSGGNNEQFF